One T cell receptor (beta chain) is described in this entry. This specimen belongs to a study of shared clonotypes between healthy human individuals. V shed 4 bases, J shed 9 bases, and the junction held 8 bases outside the gene matches. Germline CDR1 reads SGHRS; CDR2 reads YFSETQ. The CDR3 is 13 residues long. Generated by immunoSEQ multiplex PCR, the TCRdb table keeps only in-frame clones and is missing some. The sample contains about 1 million clones, about 75% of which appear only once. The source material was memory CD4+ T cells sorted from blood. Subset: CD45RA-negative fraction. The receptor's source is a man younger than 30 in good health. This chain links TRBV5-1 with TRBJ2-5; 8 nucleotides line up with TRBD2. CDR3 DNA sequence: TGCGCCAGCAGCCTTCGACTAGCGACGGCCCAGTACTTC. Its protein product is CASSLRLATAQYF.